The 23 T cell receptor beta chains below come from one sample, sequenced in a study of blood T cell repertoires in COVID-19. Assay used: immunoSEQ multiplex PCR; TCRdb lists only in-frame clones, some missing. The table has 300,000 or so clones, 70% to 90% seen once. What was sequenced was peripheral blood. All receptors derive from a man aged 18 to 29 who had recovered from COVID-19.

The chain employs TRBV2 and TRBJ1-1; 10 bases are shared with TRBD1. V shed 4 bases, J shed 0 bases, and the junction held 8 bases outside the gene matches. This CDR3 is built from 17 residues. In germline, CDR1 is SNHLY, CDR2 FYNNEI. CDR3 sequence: CASSGVTGGSMNTEAFF. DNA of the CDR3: TGTGCCAGCAGTGGAGTGACAGGGGGCTCCATGAACACTGAAGCTTTCTTT.

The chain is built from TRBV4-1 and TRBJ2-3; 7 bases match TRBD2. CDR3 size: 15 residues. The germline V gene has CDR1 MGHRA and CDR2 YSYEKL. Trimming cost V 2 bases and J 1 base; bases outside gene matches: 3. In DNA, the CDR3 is TGCGCCAGCAGCCAACTTACTAGCGGCACAGATACGCAGTATTTT. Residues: CASSQLTSGTDTQYF.

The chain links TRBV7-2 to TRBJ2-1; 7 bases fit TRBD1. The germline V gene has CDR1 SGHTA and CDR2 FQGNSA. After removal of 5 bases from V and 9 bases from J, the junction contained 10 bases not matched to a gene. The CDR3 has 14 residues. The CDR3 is CASSINRGNSEQFF. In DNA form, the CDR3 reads TGTGCCAGCAGCATCAACAGGGGTAATAGTGAGCAGTTCTTC.

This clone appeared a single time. The CDR3 nucleotides read TGTGCCACCACATTCTCTGGGAGCTACGAGCAGTACTTC. Translated, it gives CATTFSGSYEQYF. The V and J genes are TRBV6-5 and TRBJ2-7, with a weak D call TRBD2 (5 bases). The ends were cut back, 10 bases at V and 3 bases at J, with 16 bases in the middle. In germline, CDR1 is MNHEY, CDR2 SVGAGI. The CDR3 has 13 residues.

The CDR3 spells CASSQAGIYGYTF. CDR3 nucleotides: TGTGCCAGCAGCCAAGCGGGGATCTATGGCTACACCTTC. This chain joins TRBV6-5 and TRBJ1-2; D is unresolved. This CDR3 contains 13 residues. V was trimmed by 6 bases and J by 4 bases, leaving 12 bases between them. Germline CDR1 is MNHEY and CDR2 is SVGAGI.

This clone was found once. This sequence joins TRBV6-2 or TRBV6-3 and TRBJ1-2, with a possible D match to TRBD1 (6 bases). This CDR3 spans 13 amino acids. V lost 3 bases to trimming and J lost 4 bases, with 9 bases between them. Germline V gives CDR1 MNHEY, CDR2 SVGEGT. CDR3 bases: TGTGCCAGCAGTTATGGGACACCCTATGGCTACACCTTC. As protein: CASSYGTPYGYTF.

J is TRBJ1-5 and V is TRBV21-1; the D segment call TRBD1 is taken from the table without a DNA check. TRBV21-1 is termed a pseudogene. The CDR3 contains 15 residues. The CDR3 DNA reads TGTGCCAGCAGGGACAGGGGGCTTAGCAATCAGCCCCAGCATTTT. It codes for CASRDRGLSNQPQHF.

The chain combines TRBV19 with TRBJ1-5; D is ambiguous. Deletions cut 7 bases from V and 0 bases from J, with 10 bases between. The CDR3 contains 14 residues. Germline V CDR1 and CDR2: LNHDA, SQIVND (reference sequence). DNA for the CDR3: TGTGCCAGTACCACTAGGGATAGCAATCAGCCCCAGCATTTT. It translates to CASTTRDSNQPQHF.

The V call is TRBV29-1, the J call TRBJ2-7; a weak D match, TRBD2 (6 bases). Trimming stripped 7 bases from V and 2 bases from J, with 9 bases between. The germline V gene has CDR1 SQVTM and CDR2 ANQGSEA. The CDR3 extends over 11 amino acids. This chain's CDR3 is CSGWEAYEQYF. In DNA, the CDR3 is TGCAGCGGCTGGGAGGCCTACGAGCAGTACTTC.

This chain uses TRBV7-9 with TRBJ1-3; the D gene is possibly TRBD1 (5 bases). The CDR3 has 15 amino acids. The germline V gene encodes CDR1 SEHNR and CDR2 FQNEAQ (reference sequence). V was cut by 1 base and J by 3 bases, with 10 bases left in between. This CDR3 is CASSLVDSYGNTIYF. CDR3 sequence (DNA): TGTGCCAGCAGCTTAGTTGACAGCTATGGAAACACCATATATTTT. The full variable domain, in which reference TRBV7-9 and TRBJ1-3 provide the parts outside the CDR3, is DTGVSQNPRHKITKRGQNVTFRCDPISEHNRLYWYRQTLGQGPEFLTYFQNEAQLEKSRLLSDRFSAERPKGSFSTLEIQRTEQGDSAMYLCASSLVDSYGNTIYFGEGSWLTVV.

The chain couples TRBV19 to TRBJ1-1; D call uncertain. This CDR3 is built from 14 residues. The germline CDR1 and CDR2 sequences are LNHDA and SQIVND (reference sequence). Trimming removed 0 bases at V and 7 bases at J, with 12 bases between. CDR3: CASSIEDGSLEAFF. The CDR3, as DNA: TGTGCCAGTAGTATAGAAGACGGGTCCCTTGAAGCTTTCTTT.

The CDR3 loop reads CASSTQQGVNTEAFF. CDR3 nucleotides: TGTGCCAGCAGTACGCAACAGGGGGTGAACACTGAAGCTTTCTTT. The chain couples TRBV6-5 to TRBJ1-1, with TRBD1 identical over 8 bases. This CDR3 contains 15 residues. With 5 bases clipped from V and 0 bases from J, the junction kept 5 bases outside the gene matches. Per the germline V gene, CDR1 is MNHEY and CDR2 is SVGAGI.

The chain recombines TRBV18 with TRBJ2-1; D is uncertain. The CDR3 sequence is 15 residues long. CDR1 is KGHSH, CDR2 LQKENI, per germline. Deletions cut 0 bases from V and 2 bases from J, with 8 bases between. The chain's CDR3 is CASSPPRQPYNEQFF. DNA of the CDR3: TGTGCCAGCTCACCACCGAGGCAGCCCTACAATGAGCAGTTCTTC.

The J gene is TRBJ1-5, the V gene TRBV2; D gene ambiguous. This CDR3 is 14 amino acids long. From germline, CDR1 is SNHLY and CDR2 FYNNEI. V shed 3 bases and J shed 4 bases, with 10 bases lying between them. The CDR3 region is CASSDINSNQPQHF. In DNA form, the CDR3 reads TGTGCCAGCAGTGATATTAACTCAAATCAGCCCCAGCATTTT.

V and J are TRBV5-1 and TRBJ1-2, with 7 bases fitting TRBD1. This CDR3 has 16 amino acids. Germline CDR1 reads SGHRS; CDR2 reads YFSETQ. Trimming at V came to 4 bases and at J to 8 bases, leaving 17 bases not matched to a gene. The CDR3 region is CASSAQGLGTENGYTF. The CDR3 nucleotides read TGCGCCAGCAGCGCCCAGGGGCTGGGGACAGAAAACGGCTACACCTTC.

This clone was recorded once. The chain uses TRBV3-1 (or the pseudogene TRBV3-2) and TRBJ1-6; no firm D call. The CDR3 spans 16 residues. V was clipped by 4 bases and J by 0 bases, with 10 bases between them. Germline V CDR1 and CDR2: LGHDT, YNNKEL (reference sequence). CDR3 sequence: CASSRGRSSYNSPLHF. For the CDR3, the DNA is TGTGCCAGCAGCCGAGGGAGGAGCTCCTATAATTCACCCCTCCACTTT.

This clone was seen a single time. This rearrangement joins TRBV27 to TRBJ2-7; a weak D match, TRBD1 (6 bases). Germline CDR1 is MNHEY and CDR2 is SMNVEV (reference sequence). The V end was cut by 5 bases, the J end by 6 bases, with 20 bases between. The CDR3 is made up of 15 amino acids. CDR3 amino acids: CASSLTWTAGVEQYF. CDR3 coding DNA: TGTGCCAGCAGTCTCACTTGGACAGCAGGTGTCGAGCAGTACTTC.

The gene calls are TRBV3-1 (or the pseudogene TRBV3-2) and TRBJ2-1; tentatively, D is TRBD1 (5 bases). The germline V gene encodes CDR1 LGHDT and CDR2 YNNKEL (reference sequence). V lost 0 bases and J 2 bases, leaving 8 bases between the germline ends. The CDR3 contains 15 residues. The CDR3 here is CASSQDTGTYNEQFF. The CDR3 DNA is TGTGCCAGCAGCCAAGATACAGGAACCTACAATGAGCAGTTCTTC.

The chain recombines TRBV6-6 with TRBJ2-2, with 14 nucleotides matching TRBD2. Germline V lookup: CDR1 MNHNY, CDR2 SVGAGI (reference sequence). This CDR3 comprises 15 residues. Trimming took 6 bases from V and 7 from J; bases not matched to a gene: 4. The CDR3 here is CASRGTSGGIGELFF. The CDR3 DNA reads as TGTGCCAGCAGGGGGACTAGCGGGGGTATCGGGGAGCTGTTTTTT.

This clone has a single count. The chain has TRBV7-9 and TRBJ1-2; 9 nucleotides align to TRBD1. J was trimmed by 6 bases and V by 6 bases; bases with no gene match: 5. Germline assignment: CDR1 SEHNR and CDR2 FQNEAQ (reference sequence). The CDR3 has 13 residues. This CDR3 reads CASSPRQGDGYTF. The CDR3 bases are TGTGCCAGCAGTCCCAGACAGGGGGATGGCTACACCTTC. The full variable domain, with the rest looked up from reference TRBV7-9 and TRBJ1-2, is DTGVSQNPRHKITKRGQNVTFRCDPISEHNRLYWYRQTLGQGPEFLTYFQNEAQLEKSRLLSDRFSAERPKGSFSTLEIQRTEQGDSAMYLCASSPRQGDGYTFGSGTRLTVV.

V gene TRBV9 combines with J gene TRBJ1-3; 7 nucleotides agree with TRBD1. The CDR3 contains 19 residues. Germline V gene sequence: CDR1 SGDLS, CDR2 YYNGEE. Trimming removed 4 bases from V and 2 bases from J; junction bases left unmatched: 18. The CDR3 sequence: CASSRGTVLSSYAGNTIYF. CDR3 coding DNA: TGTGCCAGCAGCCGGGGGACAGTTCTGAGTTCTTATGCTGGAAACACCATATATTTT.

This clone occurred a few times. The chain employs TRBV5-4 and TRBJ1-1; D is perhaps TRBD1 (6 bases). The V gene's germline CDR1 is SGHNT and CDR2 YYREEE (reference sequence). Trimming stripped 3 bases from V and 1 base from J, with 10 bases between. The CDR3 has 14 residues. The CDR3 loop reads CASSSGQTNTEAFF. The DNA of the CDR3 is TGTGCCAGCAGCTCGGGACAAACGAACACTGAAGCTTTCTTT.

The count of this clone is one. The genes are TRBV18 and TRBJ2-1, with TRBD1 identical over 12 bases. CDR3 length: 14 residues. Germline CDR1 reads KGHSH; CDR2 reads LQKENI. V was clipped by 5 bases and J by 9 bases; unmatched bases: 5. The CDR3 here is CASSTGQGATEQFF. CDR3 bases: TGTGCCAGCTCAACGGGACAGGGGGCGACTGAGCAGTTCTTC.